The present TCR beta chain was sequenced within a study of blood T cells in healthy people across ages (dated by TCRdb to between 2014 and 2017). Regarding the complete study: Template switching captured roughly one uniquely barcoded TCR beta cDNA molecule per two T cells in model experiments. To avoid experimental bias, donors of different ages were spread randomly across the sequencing lanes. Four age groups were formed from the donors: young (average 16 years), middle-aged (approximately 39), aged (62) and long-lived (less than 85). The study measured age-related changes in TCR beta repertoire diversity using deep sequencing normalized with unique cDNA molecular identifiers. Using the same blood draw, the study looked at two additional independent replicas of 1 million unique cDNA reads for two donors, one aged 18 to 30 and the other aged 80 or older.

The research as a whole found: Compared with the aged group, the long-lived group had more naive CD4+ T cells, fewer expanded clones and increased TCR diversity, a pattern suggesting age selection. Donor CMV infection status was unknown, potentially confounding age-related changes in expanded clonotypes. As age increased, observed TCR beta diversity per million T cells dropped in a roughly linear way, and a significant reduction was already evident by age roughly 40. Conclusive comparison of naive and antigen-experienced compartments was prevented by the profiling of bulk unsorted PBMCs. Total diversity estimates from one million sequenced T cells were considered lower bounds and underestimates. There was a strong correlation between observed TCR beta diversity and the percentage of naive T cells measured by flow cytometry.

The V end gives up 6 bases and the J end 6 bases, leaving 7 bases in the junction not matched to a gene. From the cysteine up to the phenylalanine, the CDR3 has a length of 15 residues. Here the CDR3 DNA is all that survives: 45 bases in frame from base 1. From a lookup of the germline V gene, CDR1 and CDR2 are ENHRY and SYGVKD. This clonotype has more than one count but fewer than ten. There is no known antigen for this receptor. Base qualities are not at hand, and no much larger clone is one base apart. Donors were under 40 systemically healthy Caucasian individuals from Russia aged roughly 6 to 100 years. Around 10 milliliters of peripheral blood were drawn from each donor into EDTA-treated Vacutainer tubes. Ficoll-Paque density-gradient centrifugation was used to isolate PBMCs, with at least 7 million per sample. Total RNA was extracted from PBMCs with Trizol reagent, with at least 6 micrograms obtained per sample. The percentages of naive CD45RAhigh/CD27high T cells were determined by flow cytometry on a PBMC aliquot from every donor.

The library was built by means of 5' RACE. Sequencing was performed on an Illumina HiSeq 2500. A second PCR of 7 to 11 cycles was run with a J-beta primer mix and a sample-barcoded 5' primer. A unique molecular identifier was introduced onto each TCR beta cDNA molecule by a template-switch 5' adaptor carrying 12 random nucleotides. Each sample yielded at least 3 million CDR3-containing paired-end reads. All of the RNA was converted into first-strand cDNA using the Mint cDNA synthesis kit, with a TRBC-specific oligonucleotide serving as the primer. Following uracil-DNA glycosylase treatment, a first 18-cycle PCR with universal primers M1SS and BC2_uni_R was performed on all cDNA. As for the authors' bioinformatics: Normalization of each sample was performed by random selection of 1 million high-quality reads, each carrying a distinct molecular identifier. Reads sharing molecular identifiers were discarded rather than binned into consensus sequences. CDR3 identification, clonotype clustering and error correction used MiTCR with a Q25 quality threshold and the strictest error-elimination algorithm. A nonparametric unseen species model with Euler transformation was used to estimate a lower bound on total TCR beta diversity. The public reads were quality trimmed at Q25 with fastp and then assembled into clones with MiXCR by TCRdb, keeping productive beta chains. Rows with a matching CDR3 protein are joined into one entry that keeps the most common DNA and genes. The V and J calls here are based on TCRdb, not the publication. The sample table lists fewer than 950,000 distinct CDR3 sequences, about 48% of them with a count of one. The ten top clones hold about 42% of the sample.

The sequencing sample was made of blood. This TCR came from an elderly man in good health. Recombination linked TRBV10-3 to TRBJ2-1; 11 of the junction bases match TRBD1. DNA sequence: TGTGCCATCAGGGCTCCGGGACAGGGGGTCAATGAGCAGTTCTTC. Translated, it gives CAIRAPGQGVNEQFF.